These 12 T cell receptor beta chains came from one sample sequenced in a study of response to subunit inactivated influenza vaccine. Via MiXCR, TCRdb re-called the RT-PCR reads, giving one row per CDR3 protein. The sample has fewer than 700,000 distinct CDR3 sequences, 13% seen once; the top ten hold around 14%. The starting material was PBMCs from blood, obtained 45 days after vaccination. The source is a man in his fifties who received an inactivated influenza vaccine.

This clonotype occurred a few times. This chain uses TRBV7-9 with TRBJ2-1; maybe TRBD1 (7 bases). This CDR3 spans 15 amino acids. The V gene's germline CDR1 is SEHNR and CDR2 FQNEAQ (reference sequence). The V and J ends lost 5 bases and 1 base respectively, with 12 bases between them. The CDR3 nucleotides are TGTGCCAGCAGCAACCAGGGGGGTTCCTACAATGAGCAGTTCTTC. It encodes CASSNQGGSYNEQFF.

The chain is built from TRBV2 and TRBJ2-1, with D perhaps matching TRBD2 (5 bases). V lost 8 bases and J 3 bases, leaving 11 bases between the germline ends. The CDR3 has 13 residues. The germline V gene encodes CDR1 SNHLY and CDR2 FYNNEI. DNA of the CDR3: TGTGCCAGCGTGGAGGATCACTACAATGAGCAGTTCTTC. The encoded protein is CASVEDHYNEQFF.

In its sample, this clonotype was seen a few times. This chain's CDR3 is CASSTYTGRGDYGYTF. The CDR3 DNA reads TGTGCCAGCAGCACCTATACAGGGCGGGGGGACTATGGCTACACCTTC. This chain joins TRBV21-1 and TRBJ1-2; TRBD1, the table's D call, lacks a check against the DNA. TRBV21-1 is flagged as a pseudogene. This CDR3 is built from 16 residues.

This clonotype was counted ten times or more. V usage is TRBV5-1 and J usage is TRBJ2-7; the D is unclear. Trimming shortened V by 0 bases and J by 3 bases, and 10 bases separated the two germline ends. The CDR3 contains 14 residues. CDR1 is SGHRS, CDR2 YFSETQ, per germline. The CDR3 DNA sequence: TGCGCCAGCAGCTTGGTAGGCAAACGCTACGAGCAGTACTTC. Its translation is CASSLVGKRYEQYF.

The sample holds many counts of this clonotype. The chain employs TRBV15 and TRBJ2-7; TRBD2 is a possible D gene (7 bases). V lost 0 bases and J lost 5, with 17 bases in between. This CDR3 contains 16 residues. Germline V CDR1 and CDR2: LNHNV, YYDKDF (reference sequence). The CDR3 loop reads CATSRDIRGGYHEQYF. The CDR3 nucleotides are TGTGCCACCAGCAGAGATATTAGGGGGGGCTACCACGAGCAGTACTTC.

This chain connects TRBV7-2 to TRBJ2-5; possible D gene TRBD2, 5 bases. Trimming took 6 bases from V and 4 from J, leaving 15 bases between them. The germline gives CDR1 SGHTA, CDR2 FQGNSA. The CDR3 consists of 14 residues. CDR3 DNA sequence: TGTGCCAGCAGGATTCGAGCGGCGGGAGAGACCCAGTACTTC. As protein: CASRIRAAGETQYF.

This clonotype was seen repeatedly, ten times or more. The gene calls are TRBV7-9 and TRBJ2-4; no firm D call. V was shortened by 1 base and J by 0 bases, with 4 bases between the two germline ends. This CDR3 region has 14 residues. Germline V gene data show CDR1 as SEHNR and CDR2 as FQNEAQ (reference sequence). In nucleotides, the CDR3 is TGTGCCAGCAGCTTAGGAGTAGCCAAAAACATTCAGTACTTC. It translates to CASSLGVAKNIQYF.

This clonotype turned up a few times. The chain employs TRBV5-1 and TRBJ2-6; tentatively, D is TRBD1 (5 bases). The CDR3 totals 18 residues. Trimming took off 4 bases at V and 0 bases at J, with 17 bases between the two ends. Germline CDR1 is SGHRS and CDR2 is YFSETQ. CDR3 region: CASSPNTGWTSGANVLTF. In nucleotides, the CDR3 is TGCGCCAGCAGCCCGAATACAGGCTGGACCTCTGGGGCCAACGTCCTGACTTTC.

The CDR3 here is CAFSLVEVWTDMNTEAFF. In DNA, the CDR3 is TGTGCCTTCAGTTTAGTAGAGGTCTGGACAGACATGAACACTGAAGCTTTCTTT. The chain is built from TRBV12-3 or TRBV12-4 and TRBJ1-1; D possibly corresponds to TRBD1 (6 bases). V lost 11 bases and J lost 0, with 28 bases in between. The CDR3 sequence is 18 residues long.

Only a few counts were recorded for this clonotype. The rearrangement uses TRBV7-9 and TRBJ2-1, with a possible D match to TRBD2 (6 bases). Germline CDR1 is SEHNR and CDR2 is FQNEAQ (reference sequence). This CDR3 spans 15 amino acids. Trimming removed 6 bases from V and 7 bases from J, with 19 bases in between. CDR3 DNA sequence: TGTGCCAGCAGTCCCCCGGGAGTTTCGTCTAATGAGCAGTTCTTC. It encodes CASSPPGVSSNEQFF.

The genes are TRBV4-1 and TRBJ2-5; TRBD2 agrees at 7 bases. CDR3 length: 15 amino acids. With V trimmed by 1 base and J by 1 base, 3 bases remained unmatched. Per germline, CDR1 MGHRA and CDR2 YSYEKL. CDR3 DNA sequence: TGCGCCAGCAGCCAAGGGCGGGGGACCCAAGAGACCCAGTACTTC. This codes for CASSQGRGTQETQYF.

The chain is built from TRBV7-2 and TRBJ2-7; D ambiguous. This CDR3 is built from 15 residues. In germline, CDR1 is SGHTA, CDR2 FQGNSA. Between the trimmed V and J ends, which lost 5 bases and 3 bases, there was a span of 17 bases. Here the CDR3 reads CASSPYFRGLYEQYF. Here the CDR3 DNA reads TGTGCCAGCAGCCCGTACTTCCGCGGCCTCTACGAGCAGTACTTC.